This T cell receptor (beta chain) originates from a study of blood T cell repertoires in COVID-19. Study at large: PBMCs, B-cell-depleted T cells, or T cells were the source of the cDNA or gDNA that made up the material.

Sequenced by immunoSEQ multiplex PCR; TCRdb stores in-frame clones only, minus some. The sample holds around 150,000 clones; about 85% are singletons and the top ten take less than 1%. Trimming removed 4 bases at V and 2 bases at J, with 11 bases between. The CDR3 is 14 amino acids. Germline V lookup: CDR1 LGHDT, CDR2 YNNKEL (reference sequence). The sequencing input was peripheral blood. This chain uses TRBV3-1 (or the pseudogene TRBV3-2) with TRBJ2-5; TRBD2 might be the D (5 bases). This receptor was obtained from a man between 18 and 35 years old with acute or convalescent COVID-19. This chain's CDR3 is CASSLLDSQETQYF. The CDR3 DNA follows: TGTGCCAGCAGCCTCTTGGACTCGCAAGAGACCCAGTACTTC.